One T cell receptor (beta chain) is described in this entry. The antigen remains unidentified. TCR beta libraries were made by quantitative 5'-RACE with molecular barcodes. From the 5' RACE reads, TCRdb called clonotypes with MiXCR, one entry per CDR3 protein. The sample consists of about 800,000 distinct CDR3 sequences, 10% to 15% of them appearing once. This record belongs to a study of CD8 T cells in ankylosing spondylitis. Study-wide results and caveats: What seemed typical of ankylosing spondylitis blood was a TCR beta motif built from about eight highly homologous variants. The authors reported significant enrichment of disease-linked clones in matched ankylosing spondylitis synovial fluid. Disease-linked clones proved CD8+ and comparatively uncommon in peripheral blood.

CDR1 DFQATT and CDR2 SNEGSKA come from the germline V gene (reference sequence). With V trimmed by 4 bases and J by 4 bases, 9 bases remained unmatched. The CDR3 spans 14 residues. Sequenced input: blood, either unsorted or a sorted T cell fraction (not recorded which). The TCR originated in a male donor with ankylosing spondylitis. V is TRBV20-1 and J is TRBJ2-7, with 8 nucleotides matching TRBD1. The CDR3 bases are TGCAGTGCTATTGTCGGGACAGGAGTTTACGAGCAGTACTTC. This encodes CSAIVGTGVYEQYF.